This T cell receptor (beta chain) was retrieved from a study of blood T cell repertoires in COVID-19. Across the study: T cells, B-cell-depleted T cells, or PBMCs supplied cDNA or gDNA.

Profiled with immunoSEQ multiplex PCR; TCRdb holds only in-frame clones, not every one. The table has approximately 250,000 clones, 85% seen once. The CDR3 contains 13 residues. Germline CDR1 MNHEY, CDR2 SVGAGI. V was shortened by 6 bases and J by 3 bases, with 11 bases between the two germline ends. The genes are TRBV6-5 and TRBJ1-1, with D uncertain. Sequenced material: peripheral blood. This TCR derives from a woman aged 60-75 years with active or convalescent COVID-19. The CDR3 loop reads CASSPAGDTEAFF. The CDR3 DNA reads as TGTGCCAGCAGCCCGGCCGGGGACACTGAAGCTTTCTTT.